Below, 15 T cell receptor beta chains from the same sample are listed, as sequenced in a study of T-cell reconstitution after alpha-beta-depleted transplantation in children. TCRbeta library preparation incorporated unique molecular identifiers. TCRdb reprocessed the PCR reads via MiXCR and lists one record per CDR3 protein. The sample contains about 540,000 distinct CDR3 sequences, about 17% of which appear only once. The sequenced sample was PBMCs from the stem cell graft donor, obtained from the stem cell graft. The receptors were gathered from a human donor who donated a stem cell graft to a child with acute lymphoblastic leukemia.

The table lists this clonotype with a few counts. This rearrangement joins TRBV25-1 to TRBJ1-2, with 8 positions matching TRBD1. Germline CDR1 is MGHDK and CDR2 is SYGVNS. The CDR3 covers 15 residues. Losses at the gene ends were 6 bases for V and 4 bases for J; bases not matched to a gene: 10. CDR3 loop: CASSNPGGSFYGYTF. Written as DNA, the CDR3 is TGTGCCAGCAGCAACCCAGGGGGCAGCTTCTATGGCTACACCTTC.

This clonotype came up many times. The chain recombines TRBV5-1 with TRBJ1-1; weak D call: TRBD1 (5 bases). The CDR3 loop spans 13 amino acids. The germline CDR1 and CDR2 sequences are SGHRS and YFSETQ. V was shortened by 0 bases and J by 7 bases, with 10 bases between the two germline ends. The CDR3: CASSLVVGGEAFF. CDR3 coding DNA: TGCGCCAGCAGCTTGGTGGTCGGGGGTGAAGCTTTCTTT.

Written as DNA, the CDR3 is TGTGCCACCAGCAGAGGGGGACGGGATGCGCAGTATTTT. Translating it yields CATSRGGRDAQYF. This chain links TRBV15 with TRBJ2-3; D possibly uses TRBD1 or TRBD2 (5 bases each). The CDR3 runs to 13 residues. CDR1 and CDR2 (germline): LNHNV, YYDKDF (reference sequence). V gave up 1 base and J gave up 10 bases, with 12 bases separating them.

The rearrangement joins TRBV20-1 to TRBJ1-1; D perhaps matches TRBD1 (5 bases). CDR3 length: 11 amino acids. The ends were cut back, 7 bases at V and 5 bases at J, with 11 bases in the middle. Germline V gene lookup returns CDR1 DFQATT and CDR2 SNEGSKA (reference sequence). The CDR3 sequence is CSGPRGTEAFF. The DNA of the CDR3 is TGCAGTGGCCCGAGGGGTACTGAAGCTTTCTTT.

The chain has TRBV6-1 and TRBJ1-4; possibly TRBD1 for D (5 bases). The germline V gene has CDR1 MNHNS and CDR2 SASEGT. Trimming cost V 8 bases and J 13 bases, with 20 bases left between them. This CDR3 is built from 13 residues. This chain's CDR3 is CASGDPGNLRLFF. In nucleotides, the CDR3 is TGTGCCAGCGGGGACCCAGGGAACCTAAGACTGTTTTTT.

The sample holds many counts of this clonotype. CDR3 protein: CASSAGVNTGELFF. As DNA, the CDR3 is TGCGCCAGCAGTGCCGGGGTGAACACCGGGGAGCTGTTTTTT. The rearrangement uses TRBV10-2 and TRBJ2-2, with a tentative D call TRBD2 (5 bases). This CDR3 spans 14 amino acids. V was trimmed by 4 bases and J by 1 base, leaving 7 bases between them. Germline V lookup: CDR1 WSHSY, CDR2 SAAADI.

This clonotype has only a few counts. The rearrangement uses TRBV27 and TRBJ2-1, with a weak D call TRBD1 (5 bases). Germline-derived CDR1 and CDR2 are MNHEY and SMNVEV (reference sequence). V lost 3 bases to trimming and J lost 6 bases, with 9 bases between them. The CDR3 contains 13 residues. CDR3 amino acids: CASSLPQGNEQFF. The CDR3 nucleotides are TGTGCCAGCAGTTTGCCCCAGGGCAATGAGCAGTTCTTC.

This chain joins TRBV4-1 and TRBJ2-6, with D hard to call. Trimming left V 5 bases short and J 0 bases short, with 11 bases between. The length of the CDR3 is 16 residues. Germline lookup yields CDR1 MGHRA and CDR2 YSYEKL. In nucleotides, the CDR3 is TGCGCCAGCAGCTTAGGACCGAGCTCTGGGGCCAACGTCCTGACTTTC. Encoded protein: CASSLGPSSGANVLTF.

The rearrangement uses TRBV19 and TRBJ1-1; D gene ambiguous. V dropped 3 bases and J dropped 0 bases, with 11 bases sitting between them. The CDR3 spans 15 residues. Germline CDR1 reads LNHDA; CDR2 reads SQIVND (reference sequence). In nucleotides, the CDR3 is TGTGCCAGTAGTATTCTCCCTACGGTGAACACTGAAGCTTTCTTT. Residues: CASSILPTVNTEAFF.

The rearrangement uses TRBV7-3 and TRBJ2-2; D is ambiguous. The germline gives CDR1 SGHTA, CDR2 FQGTGA. The length of the CDR3 is 14 residues. V lost 5 bases and J lost 4, with 11 bases in between. This chain's CDR3 is CASSREWGTGELFF. The DNA for the CDR3 is TGTGCCAGCAGCCGCGAGTGGGGCACCGGGGAGCTGTTTTTT.

The genes are TRBV27 and TRBJ1-5; D is perhaps TRBD1 (5 bases). CDR3 length: 14 residues. Germline values: CDR1 MNHEY, CDR2 SMNVEV (reference sequence). V was trimmed by 2 bases and J by 3 bases, leaving 8 bases between them. The CDR3 DNA sequence: TGTGCCAGCAGTTTACGGGGGGACAATCAGCCCCAGCATTTT. Its protein product is CASSLRGDNQPQHF.

The chain links TRBV7-2 to TRBJ2-7; TRBD1 might be the D (6 bases). From germline, CDR1 is SGHTA and CDR2 FQGNSA. The CDR3 totals 14 residues. Trimming removed 10 bases at V and 0 bases at J, with 16 bases between. This CDR3 is CAIRGTSISYEQYF. DNA of the CDR3: TGTGCCATTAGGGGGACATCCATCTCCTACGAGCAGTACTTC.

This clonotype was counted a few times. The genes are TRBV20-1 and TRBJ2-1; 7 bases align to TRBD1. Per germline, CDR1 DFQATT and CDR2 SNEGSKA (reference sequence). The junction had 17 bases not matched to a gene; V was cut back by 6 bases and J by 3 bases. The CDR3 totals 17 residues. The CDR3 region is CSAPGLPGGGLYNEQFF. CDR3 in DNA: TGCAGTGCACCCGGACTCCCAGGGGGTGGCCTCTACAATGAGCAGTTCTTC.

The chain carries TRBV5-1 and TRBJ2-1, with D unresolved. The CDR3 sequence is 16 residues long. V lost 0 bases to trimming and J lost 2 bases, with 12 bases between them. Germline loops: CDR1 SGHRS, CDR2 YFSETQ. The CDR3 DNA is TGCGCCAGCAGCTTGGGAGGAATTTGGACCTACAATGAGCAGTTCTTC. Protein sequence: CASSLGGIWTYNEQFF.

This chain links TRBV29-1 with TRBJ2-1; no clear D gene. CDR3 size: 10 residues. CDR1 SQVTM and CDR2 ANQGSEA come from the germline V gene. V lost 6 bases and J lost 7, with 7 bases in between. Written as DNA, the CDR3 is TGCAGCGTAGGCGTGAATGAGCAGTTCTTC. This gives the protein CSVGVNEQFF.